This T cell receptor (beta chain) was sequenced for a study of PD-1 blockade in classical Hodgkin lymphoma. A note on this clone: Its antigen remains unknown.

Study outcomes and limitations: Possibly reflecting disease activity or prior therapy, repertoire differences have causes that remain undefined. When set against healthy donors, newly diagnosed patients were reported to show lower baseline TCR diversity.

Produced via immunoSEQ multiplex PCR; TCRdb's table is partial and in-frame only. This sample has about 33,000 clones, with under 95% found just once. Indicated time point: newly diagnosed, previously untreated cHL patient sample. Untreated, newly diagnosed classical Hodgkin lymphoma PBMCs were used for comparison. Deletions cut 4 bases from V and 0 bases from J, with 13 bases between. This CDR3 comprises 15 residues. The germline V gene has CDR1 MNHNS and CDR2 SASEGT. The TCR was taken from a human donor with classical Hodgkin lymphoma. Sequenced material: peripheral blood mononuclear cells (PBMCs). V usage is TRBV6-1 and J usage is TRBJ2-7, with a tentative D call TRBD1 (7 bases). As DNA, the CDR3 is TGTGCCAGCAGTGGCGGGACAGTGACCTCCTACGAGCAGTACTTC. Protein: CASSGGTVTSYEQYF.